This TCR beta chain was identified in a study of glioma-infiltrating T cells. Study results and caveats: Non-neoplastic patients had below-expected tissue-blood divergence, while all gliomas exceeded expectation.

The sample holds many counts of this clonotype. Its antigen remains unknown. Amplification of TCR alpha and beta CDR3 regions from RNA used iRepertoire nested multiplex PCR. TCRdb reprocessed the multiplex PCR reads via MiXCR and lists one record per CDR3 protein. The table lists 100,000 to 150,000 distinct CDR3 sequences, about 23% of them singletons, with 15% in the top ten. V was trimmed by 8 bases and J by 3 bases, leaving 13 bases between them. Germline V CDR1 and CDR2: ENHRY, SYGVKD. CDR3 length: 13 residues. The V and J genes are TRBV10-3 and TRBJ1-1, with a tentative D call TRBD1 (6 bases). What was sequenced was glioma tissue, nonneoplastic brain tissue, or PBMCs (not recorded which). This clonotype originated in a human donor with low-grade glioma or glioblastoma, undergoing nonglioma brain surgery, or in good health (not recorded which). The CDR3 spells CAIEKDSDTEAFF. The CDR3 DNA reads as TGTGCCATCGAGAAGGACAGCGACACTGAAGCTTTCTTT.